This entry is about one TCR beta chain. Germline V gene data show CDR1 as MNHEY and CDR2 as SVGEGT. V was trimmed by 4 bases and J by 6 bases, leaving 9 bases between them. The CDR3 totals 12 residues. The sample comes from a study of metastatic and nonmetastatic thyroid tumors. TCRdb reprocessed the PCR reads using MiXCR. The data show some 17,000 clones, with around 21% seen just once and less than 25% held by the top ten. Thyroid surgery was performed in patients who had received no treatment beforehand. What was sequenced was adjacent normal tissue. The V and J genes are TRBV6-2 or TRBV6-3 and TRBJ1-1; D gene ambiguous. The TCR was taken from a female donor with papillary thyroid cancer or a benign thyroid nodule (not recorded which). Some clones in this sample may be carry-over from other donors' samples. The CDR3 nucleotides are TGTGCCAGCAGTTGGTCCGGGGCTGAAGCTTTCTTT. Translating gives CASSWSGAEAFF.